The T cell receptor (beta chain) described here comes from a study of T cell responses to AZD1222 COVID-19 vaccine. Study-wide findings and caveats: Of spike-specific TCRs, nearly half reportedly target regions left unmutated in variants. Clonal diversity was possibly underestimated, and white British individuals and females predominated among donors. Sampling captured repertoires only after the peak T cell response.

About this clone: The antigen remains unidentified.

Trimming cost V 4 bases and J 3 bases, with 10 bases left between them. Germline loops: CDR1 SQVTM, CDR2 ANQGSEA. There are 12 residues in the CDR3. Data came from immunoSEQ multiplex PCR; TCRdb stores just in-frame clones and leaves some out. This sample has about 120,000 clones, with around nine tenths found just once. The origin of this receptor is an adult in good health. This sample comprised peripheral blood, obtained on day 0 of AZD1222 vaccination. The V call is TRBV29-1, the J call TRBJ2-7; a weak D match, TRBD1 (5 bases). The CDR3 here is CSVVDNNYEQYF. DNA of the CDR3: TGCAGCGTTGTGGACAACAACTACGAGCAGTACTTC.